This TCR beta chain was recovered during a study of cytomegalovirus exposure and HLA in healthy donors. Overall study results and limits: Later analysis identified a missense DCLRE1C variant that was linked to TCR beta V- and J-gene trimming. In a later analysis, most CMV-associated TCR beta chains appeared HLA-restricted. In an earlier analysis, productive rearrangement rates for most beta V segments clustered near 87% or 30%.

The CDR3 is 16 residues long. V lost 5 bases, J lost 8 bases, and 12 bases stayed unmatched. Germline values: CDR1 SEHNR, CDR2 FQNEAQ (reference sequence). PCR primers comprised 60 Vbeta and 13 Jbeta primers. Original data processing: An analysis performed later counted about 80 million unique TCR beta chains (roughly 9.9 million of them shared). The repertoire was sequenced with immunoSEQ multiplex PCR; TCRdb's copy has only in-frame clones and lacks some. That table gives V, J and clone size, and the DNA gave D and trimming. The repertoire holds about 190,000 clones, about 85% seen once, with 1.5% to 2% in the top ten. To note about this clone: Its matching antigen is unknown.

The genes are TRBV7-9 and TRBJ1-2; 12 positions match TRBD1. The sequence derives from a woman aged 45 to 65 in good health and CMV-seronegative. The sequenced sample consisted of PBMCs. The CDR3 DNA sequence: TGTGCCAGCAGCCTCGGGACAGGGGGCGGTTTCCGGGGCTACACCTTC. It specifies CASSLGTGGGFRGYTF.